These 30 T cell receptor beta chains were sequenced from one sample in a study of blood T cell repertoires in COVID-19 (TCRdb year 2020). The library was made by the immunoSEQ multiplex PCR assay. Imported from immuneACCESS, the table was reduced by TCRdb to in-frame sequences with V and J called. These copies leave out some clones; in studies compared against another copy, an unresolved V gene accounts for under half, and the cause of the remainder is not known. For this sample there are more than 150,000 clones; roughly four fifths appear just once. Over 9.5% of the sample is in the top ten clones. Material for sequencing was PBMCs or T cells enriched from blood (not recorded which). These receptors were obtained from a man in his forties who had recovered from COVID-19.

The rearrangement links TRBV28 to TRBJ1-3; D is unresolved. CDR1 is MDHEN, CDR2 SYDVKM, per germline. V was cut by 6 bases and J by 0 bases, with 18 bases left in between. This CDR3 has 17 residues. The CDR3 reads CASRTHGLTVSGNTIYF. The CDR3 bases are TGTGCCAGCAGAACCCATGGACTGACGGTCTCTGGAAACACCATATATTTT.

CDR3 protein: CASSPPLSSYNEQFF. The CDR3, as DNA: TGTGCCAGCTCACCACCGCTTAGCTCCTACAATGAGCAGTTCTTC. V usage is TRBV18 and J usage is TRBJ2-1, with unresolved D. Deletions cut 0 bases from V and 0 bases from J, with 6 bases between. Germline CDR1 KGHSH, CDR2 LQKENI. This CDR3 is 15 amino acids long.

The chain couples TRBV30 to TRBJ1-1; D might be TRBD1 (5 bases). Germline V gene lookup returns CDR1 GTSNPN and CDR2 SVGIG (reference sequence). Trimming took 1 base from V and 7 from J, leaving 13 bases between them. The CDR3 extends over 13 amino acids. CDR3: CAWSGGAANEAFF. CDR3 sequence (DNA): TGTGCCTGGAGTGGTGGGGCAGCTAATGAAGCTTTCTTT.

The chain recombines TRBV5-1 with TRBJ2-5; possibly TRBD2 for D (6 bases). The CDR3 totals 15 residues. Germline CDR1 and CDR2: SGHRS and YFSETQ. The germline V and J ends were trimmed by 2 bases and 2 bases, with 13 bases remaining between them. The CDR3: CASSLGGRGQETQYF. The CDR3 region has the DNA TGCGCCAGCAGCTTAGGAGGGAGAGGACAAGAGACCCAGTACTTC.

This chain joins TRBV11-2 and TRBJ1-2; D is uncertain. The germline V gene encodes CDR1 SGHAT and CDR2 FQNNGV. Trimming pared 2 bases from V and 8 bases from J, leaving 18 bases between. The CDR3 length is 15 residues. Written as DNA, the CDR3 is TGTGCCAGCAGCTTATACGGCAGCCGGGAAGGGGGCTACACCTTC. Amino acid sequence: CASSLYGSREGGYTF.

This sequence joins TRBV11-2 and TRBJ1-3, with D maybe TRBD1 (6 bases). The CDR3 consists of 16 residues. Germline CDR1 SGHAT, CDR2 FQNNGV. V gave up 2 bases and J gave up 0 bases, with 11 bases separating them. The CDR3 is CASSLMDSVSGNTIYF. The DNA of the CDR3 is TGTGCCAGCAGCTTAATGGACAGCGTCTCTGGAAACACCATATATTTT. The whole variable domain, remainder taken from reference TRBV11-2 and TRBJ1-3, is EAGVAQSPRYKIIEKRQSVAFWCNPISGHATLYWYQQILGQGPKLLIQFQNNGVVDDSQLPKDRFSAERLKGVDSTLKIQPAKLEDSAVYLCASSLMDSVSGNTIYFGEGSWLTVV.

The chain employs TRBV6-6 and TRBJ2-7, with TRBD1 as a possible D gene (5 bases). The CDR3 runs to 18 residues. V dropped 5 bases and J dropped 3 bases, with 26 bases sitting between them. CDR1 and CDR2 (germline): MNHNY, SVGAGI (reference sequence). The CDR3 sequence is CASSPPRFRVGGLYEQYF. The CDR3 region has the DNA TGTGCCAGCAGTCCCCCCCGCTTCAGGGTGGGTGGCCTCTACGAGCAGTACTTC.

This chain uses TRBV10-3 with TRBJ2-3; 8 positions agree with TRBD2. Germline V gene sequence: CDR1 ENHRY, CDR2 SYGVKD. V dropped 4 bases and J dropped 1; count of bases not matched to a gene: 4. The CDR3 length is 15 residues. The CDR3 nucleotides read TGTGCCATCAGTGGAGAAGCGGGGGGCACAGATACGCAGTATTTT. The encoded protein is CAISGEAGGTDTQYF.

J is TRBJ2-2 and V is TRBV6-5, with 8 bases identical to TRBD2. Unmatched junction bases numbered 3, after V lost 6 bases and J lost 0 bases. CDR3 length: 15 residues. Germline loops: CDR1 MNHEY, CDR2 SVGAGI. CDR3 in amino acids: CASRLAGTNTGELFF. CDR3 coding DNA: TGTGCCAGCAGATTAGCGGGGACGAACACCGGGGAGCTGTTTTTT.

The V call is TRBV7-2, the J call TRBJ1-2; no clear D. This CDR3 has 13 residues. Trimming left V 5 bases short and J 6 bases short, with 13 bases between. CDR1 is SGHTA and CDR2 is FQGNSA in the germline V gene. The CDR3 sequence is CASSPAAGNGYTF. In DNA form, the CDR3 reads TGTGCCAGCAGCCCGGCGGCGGGGAATGGCTACACCTTC.

The J gene is TRBJ1-2, the V gene TRBV6-4; weak D call: TRBD1 (5 bases). Between the trimmed V and J ends, which lost 3 bases and 3 bases, there was a span of 14 bases. Germline CDR1 MRHNA, CDR2 SNTAGT. The CDR3 has 15 residues. The CDR3 region has the DNA TGTGCCAGCAGTGATATAGGGGCAAGGGACTATGGCTACACCTTC. This codes for CASSDIGARDYGYTF.

The chain couples TRBV13 to TRBJ2-7; weak D call: TRBD1 (6 bases). There are 14 residues in the CDR3. With 0 bases removed from V and 5 bases from J, the gap between germline ends came to 11 bases. Germline CDR1 PRHDT, CDR2 FYEKMQ (reference sequence). The CDR3 here is CASSLGRGAHEQYF. CDR3 coding DNA: TGTGCCAGCAGCTTAGGCAGGGGTGCCCACGAGCAGTACTTC.

This chain links TRBV6-5 with TRBJ2-5, with TRBD2 as a possible D gene (5 bases). V gave up 6 bases and J gave up 5 bases, with 13 bases separating them. Germline CDR1 and CDR2: MNHEY and SVGAGI. This CDR3 contains 13 residues. Written as DNA, the CDR3 is TGTGCCAGCAGGAAACTAGTTCTCGAGACCCAGTACTTC. It yields the protein CASRKLVLETQYF.

The CDR3 loop reads CASSFFRGLVEQFF. The CDR3 DNA is TGTGCCAGCAGTTTCTTCCGAGGGTTGGTAGAGCAGTTCTTC. J is TRBJ2-1 and V is TRBV28, with D perhaps TRBD2 (5 bases). The CDR3 loop spans 14 amino acids. V was clipped by 3 bases and J by 10 bases, with 16 bases between them. Germline CDR1 and CDR2: MDHEN and SYDVKM.

The chain uses TRBV29-1 and TRBJ1-2; tentatively, D is TRBD1 (6 bases). CDR3 length: 13 residues. The germline CDR1 and CDR2 sequences are SQVTM and ANQGSEA. Trimming pared 7 bases from V and 0 bases from J, leaving 12 bases between. This CDR3 reads CSAGQQTNYGYTF. CDR3 bases: TGCAGCGCAGGACAGCAGACTAACTATGGCTACACCTTC.

Written as DNA, the CDR3 is TGTGCCAGCAGCGGGAACCGATCCAGGGGGCCTGCTTTCTTT. It specifies CASSGNRSRGPAFF. The rearrangement uses TRBV9 and TRBJ1-1; 8 nucleotides agree with TRBD1. V lost 3 bases, J lost 11 bases, and 12 bases stayed unmatched. The CDR3 consists of 14 residues. The germline V gene encodes CDR1 SGDLS and CDR2 YYNGEE.

V gene TRBV4-3 combines with J gene TRBJ2-3, with D maybe TRBD2 (5 bases). V was trimmed by 0 bases and J by 3 bases, leaving 10 bases between them. The germline V gene has CDR1 LGHNA and CDR2 YSLEER. The CDR3 extends over 15 amino acids. The DNA for the CDR3 is TGCGCCAGCAGCCAAGAAGCGAGGGTTACAGATACGCAGTATTTT. Protein product: CASSQEARVTDTQYF.

The chain joins TRBV29-1 to TRBJ1-1; TRBD1 matches 7 bases. CDR1 and CDR2 from the germline V gene are SQVTM and ANQGSEA. The ends lost 7 bases at V and 2 bases at J; junction bases unmatched: 4. The CDR3 is made up of 12 amino acids. The CDR3 DNA sequence: TGCAGCGCCCGACAGGGAAACACTGAAGCTTTCTTT. Translated, it gives CSARQGNTEAFF.

The chain uses TRBV4-2 and TRBJ2-7, with 9 bases identical to TRBD2. V gave up 3 bases and J gave up 4 bases; unmatched junction bases: 7. The CDR3 spans 15 residues. Germline V CDR1 and CDR2: LGHNA, YNFKEQ. This chain's CDR3 is CASSHGASGTYEQYF. In nucleotides, the CDR3 is TGTGCCAGCAGCCACGGGGCTAGCGGGACGTACGAGCAGTACTTC.

The genes are TRBV4-1 and TRBJ1-2; maybe TRBD1 (6 bases). Between the trimmed V and J ends, which lost 4 bases and 4 bases, there was a span of 22 bases. The CDR3 is 17 amino acids. From germline, CDR1 is MGHRA and CDR2 YSYEKL. CDR3 residues: CASSRDMAGYRTYGYTF. Here the CDR3 DNA reads TGCGCCAGCAGCCGGGACATGGCCGGGTACCGCACCTATGGCTACACCTTC.

This clone was seen once. The rearrangement links TRBV11-3 to TRBJ2-3; D is unresolved. This CDR3 has 13 amino acids. Trimming removed 6 bases from V and 0 bases from J, with 7 bases in between. Germline values: CDR1 SGHNT, CDR2 YENEEA. This chain's CDR3 is CASRPSSTDTQYF. The CDR3 bases are TGTGCCAGCAGGCCGAGTAGCACAGATACGCAGTATTTT.

This chain links TRBV12-5 with TRBJ1-1; no clear D gene. From germline, CDR1 is LGHNT and CDR2 FRNRAP. The CDR3 is made up of 12 amino acids. Trimming shortened V by 4 bases and J by 6 bases, and 9 bases separated the two germline ends. The CDR3 region has the DNA TGTGCTAGTGGTTCCGGGGTCGCTGAAGCTTTCTTT. Encoded protein: CASGSGVAEAFF.

This clone was counted a few times. Here the CDR3 reads CASEDGTGSPLHF. In nucleotides, the CDR3 is TGTGCCAGCGAGGACGGCACGGGGTCACCCCTCCACTTT. V gene TRBV28 combines with J gene TRBJ1-6; D ambiguous. Looked up from germline, CDR1 is MDHEN and CDR2 is SYDVKM. This CDR3 contains 13 residues. V was trimmed by 8 bases and J by 10 bases, leaving 15 bases between them.

V usage is TRBV11-3 and J usage is TRBJ2-7; D remains ambiguous. CDR1 is SGHNT and CDR2 is YENEEA in the germline V gene. The V end lost 1 base, the J end lost 4 bases, and 8 bases lay between the germline ends. CDR3 size: 13 residues. The CDR3 region is CASSLGPEYEQYF. The DNA of the CDR3 is TGTGCCAGCAGCTTAGGGCCGGAGTACGAGCAGTACTTC.

The chain uses TRBV4-3 and TRBJ2-3; 11 positions match TRBD2. Germline values: CDR1 LGHNA, CDR2 YSLEER. The CDR3 has 17 amino acids. V trimming: 0 bases; J trimming: 4 bases; junction bases outside the gene matches: 6. CDR3: CASSQDTSGSLADTQYF. The CDR3 DNA follows: TGCGCCAGCAGCCAAGATACTAGCGGGAGCTTAGCAGATACGCAGTATTTT.

As for this clone: The junction departs from the called germline gene at one end, perhaps through a read error. The chain joins TRBV12-3 or TRBV12-4 to TRBJ1-2, with TRBD1 matching over 7 bases. This CDR3 spans 13 amino acids. CDR3 protein: CASSMGQNLNRGF. The CDR3 DNA is TGTGCCAGCAGTATGGGACAGAATCTTAATAGGGGCTTC.

The V call is TRBV7-2, the J call TRBJ1-4, with TRBD1 identical over 7 bases. With V trimmed by 5 bases and J by 8 bases, 8 bases remained unmatched. CDR1 and CDR2 (germline): SGHTA, FQGNSA. CDR3 length equals 14 residues. The CDR3 DNA follows: TGTGCCAGCAGCCTGACAGGGCTTCAGGAAAAACTGTTTTTT. It yields the protein CASSLTGLQEKLFF. The variable domain in full, with the rest retrieved from reference TRBV7-2 and TRBJ1-4, is GAGVSQSPSNKVTEKGKDVELRCDPISGHTALYWYRQSLGQGLEFLIYFQGNSAPDKSGLPSDRFSAERTGGSVSTLTIQRTQQEDSAVYLCASSLTGLQEKLFFGSGTQLSVL.

This chain uses TRBV25-1 with TRBJ2-3; D is perhaps TRBD2 (5 bases). Trimming left V 7 bases short and J 0 bases short, with 11 bases between. The CDR3 is 14 amino acids. CDR1 is MGHDK and CDR2 is SYGVNS in the germline V gene. The CDR3 here is CASTDSSSTDTQYF. The CDR3 region has the DNA TGTGCCAGCACGGACTCTTCTAGCACAGATACGCAGTATTTT.

This CDR3 reads CASSLEVDRGREQYV. The CDR3 bases are TGTGCCAGCAGTTTAGAGGTGGACAGGGGCCGCGAGCAGTACGTC. The chain employs TRBV27 and TRBJ2-7; TRBD1 aligns across 9 bases. The V gene's germline CDR1 is MNHEY and CDR2 SMNVEV (reference sequence). J was trimmed by 6 bases and V by 2 bases; bases with no gene match: 8. This CDR3 comprises 15 residues.

V is TRBV29-1 and J is TRBJ1-1; the match to TRBD1 covers 7 bases. Per germline, CDR1 SQVTM and CDR2 ANQGSEA. The CDR3 runs 15 residues. The V gene end was trimmed by 6 bases and the J gene end by 0 bases; junction bases not matched to a gene: 10. CDR3 region: CSVAAGGIMNTEAFF. The CDR3 DNA reads TGCAGCGTCGCGGCAGGGGGAATAATGAACACTGAAGCTTTCTTT.